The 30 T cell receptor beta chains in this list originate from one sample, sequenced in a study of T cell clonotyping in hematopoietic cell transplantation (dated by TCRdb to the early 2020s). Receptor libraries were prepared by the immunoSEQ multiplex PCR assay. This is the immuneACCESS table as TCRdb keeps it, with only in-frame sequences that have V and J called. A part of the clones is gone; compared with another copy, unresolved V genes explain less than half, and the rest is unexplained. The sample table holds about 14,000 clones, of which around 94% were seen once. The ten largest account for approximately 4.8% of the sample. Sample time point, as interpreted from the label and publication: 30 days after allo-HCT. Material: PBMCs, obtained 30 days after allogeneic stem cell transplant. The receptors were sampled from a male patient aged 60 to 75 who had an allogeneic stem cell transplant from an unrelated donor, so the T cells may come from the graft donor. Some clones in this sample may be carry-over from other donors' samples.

CDR3 sequence: CASSLTRGGSTDTQYF. The CDR3, as DNA: TGTGCCAGCAGCTTAACTCGCGGGGGGTCCACAGATACGCAGTATTTT. The rearrangement joins TRBV7-3 to TRBJ2-3; the match to TRBD2 covers 8 bases. This CDR3 comprises 16 residues. After removal of 0 bases from V and 2 bases from J, the junction contained 4 bases not matched to a gene. CDR1 SGHTA and CDR2 FQGTGA come from the germline V gene.

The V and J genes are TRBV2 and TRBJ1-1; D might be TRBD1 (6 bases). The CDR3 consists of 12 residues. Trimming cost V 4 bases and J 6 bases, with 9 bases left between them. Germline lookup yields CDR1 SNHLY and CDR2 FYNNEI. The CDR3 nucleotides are TGTGCCAGCAGTGCAGGGGATCCTGAAGCTTTCTTT. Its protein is CASSAGDPEAFF.

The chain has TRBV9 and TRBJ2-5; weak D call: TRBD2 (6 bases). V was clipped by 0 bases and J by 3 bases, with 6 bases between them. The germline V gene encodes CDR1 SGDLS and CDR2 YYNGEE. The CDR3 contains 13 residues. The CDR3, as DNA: TGTGCCAGCAGCGTAGGGGGGGAAGAGACCCAGTACTTC. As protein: CASSVGGEETQYF.

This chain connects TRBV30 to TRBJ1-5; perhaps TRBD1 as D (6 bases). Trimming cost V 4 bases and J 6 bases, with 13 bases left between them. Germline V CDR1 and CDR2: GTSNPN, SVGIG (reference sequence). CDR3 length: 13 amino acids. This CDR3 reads CAWTGGAGQPQHF. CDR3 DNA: TGTGCCTGGACCGGGGGGGCTGGTCAGCCCCAGCATTTT.

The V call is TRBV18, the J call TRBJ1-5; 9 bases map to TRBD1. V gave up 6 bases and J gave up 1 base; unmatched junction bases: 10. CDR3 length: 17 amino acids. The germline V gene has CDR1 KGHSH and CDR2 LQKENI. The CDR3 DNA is TGTGCCAGCTCGCGGGACAGGGAAATTTTGAGCAATCAGCCCCAGCATTTT. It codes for CASSRDREILSNQPQHF.

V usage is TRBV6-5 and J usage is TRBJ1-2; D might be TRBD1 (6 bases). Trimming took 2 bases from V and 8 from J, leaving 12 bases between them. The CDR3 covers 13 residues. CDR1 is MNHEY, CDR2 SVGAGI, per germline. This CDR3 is CASSYTTGSGYTF. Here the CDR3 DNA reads TGTGCCAGCAGTTACACCACAGGGTCCGGCTACACCTTC.

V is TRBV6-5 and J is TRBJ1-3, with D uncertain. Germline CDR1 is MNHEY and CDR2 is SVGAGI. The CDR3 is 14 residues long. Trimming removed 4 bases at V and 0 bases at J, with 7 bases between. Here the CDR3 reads CASSSASSGNTIYF. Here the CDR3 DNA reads TGTGCCAGCAGTTCCGCTAGCTCTGGAAACACCATATATTTT.

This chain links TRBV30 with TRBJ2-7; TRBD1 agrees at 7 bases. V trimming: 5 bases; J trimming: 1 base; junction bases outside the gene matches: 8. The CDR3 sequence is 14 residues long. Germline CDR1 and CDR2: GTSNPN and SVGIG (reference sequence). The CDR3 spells CAWDGDSSSYEQYF. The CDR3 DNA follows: TGTGCCTGGGACGGGGACAGTTCTTCCTACGAGCAGTACTTC.

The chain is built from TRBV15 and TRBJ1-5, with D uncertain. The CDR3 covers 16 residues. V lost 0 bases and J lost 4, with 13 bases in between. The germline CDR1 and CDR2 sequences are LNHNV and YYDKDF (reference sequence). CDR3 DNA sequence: TGTGCCACCAGCAGAGATATAGGAACACCAAATCAGCCCCAGCATTTT. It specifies CATSRDIGTPNQPQHF.

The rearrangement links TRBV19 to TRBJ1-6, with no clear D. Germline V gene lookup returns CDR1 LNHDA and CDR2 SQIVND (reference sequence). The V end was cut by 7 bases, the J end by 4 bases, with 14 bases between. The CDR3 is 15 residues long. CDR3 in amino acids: CASTARGYYNSPLHF. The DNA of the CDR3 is TGTGCCAGTACCGCAAGAGGATATTATAATTCACCCCTCCACTTT.

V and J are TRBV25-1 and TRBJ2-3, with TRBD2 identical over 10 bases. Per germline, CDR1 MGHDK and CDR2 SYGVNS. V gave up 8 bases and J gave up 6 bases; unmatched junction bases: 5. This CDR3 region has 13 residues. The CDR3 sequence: CASASGGVDTQYF. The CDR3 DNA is TGTGCCAGCGCTAGCGGGGGAGTGGATACGCAGTATTTT. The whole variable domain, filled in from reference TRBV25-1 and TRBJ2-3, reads EADIYQTPRYLVIGTGKKITLECSQTMGHDKMYWYQQDPGMELHLIHYSYGVNSTEKGDLSSESTVSRIRTEHFPLTLESARPSHTSQYLCASASGGVDTQYFGPGTRLTVL.

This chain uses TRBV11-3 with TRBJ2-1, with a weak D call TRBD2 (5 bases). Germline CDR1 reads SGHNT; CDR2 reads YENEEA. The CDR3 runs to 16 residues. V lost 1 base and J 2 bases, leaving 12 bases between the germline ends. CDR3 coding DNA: TGTGCCAGCAGCTTAGGGCCTTGGACTCCCTACAATGAGCAGTTCTTC. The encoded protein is CASSLGPWTPYNEQFF.

The CDR3 DNA reads TGTGCCAGCAGTTACCCAGCGGGGGGCAGCACAGATACGCAGTATTTT. As protein: CASSYPAGGSTDTQYF. This chain links TRBV6-6 with TRBJ2-3, with 9 bases lining up with TRBD2. V lost 2 bases and J lost 0; bases outside the gene matches: 3. CDR3 size: 16 residues. Germline lookup yields CDR1 MNHNY and CDR2 SVGAGI (reference sequence).

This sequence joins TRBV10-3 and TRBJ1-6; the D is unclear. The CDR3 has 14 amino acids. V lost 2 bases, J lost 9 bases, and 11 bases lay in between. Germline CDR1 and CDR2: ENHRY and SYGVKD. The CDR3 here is CAISEGASRSPLHF. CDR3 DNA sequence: TGTGCCATCAGTGAGGGCGCGAGCCGTTCACCCCTCCACTTT.

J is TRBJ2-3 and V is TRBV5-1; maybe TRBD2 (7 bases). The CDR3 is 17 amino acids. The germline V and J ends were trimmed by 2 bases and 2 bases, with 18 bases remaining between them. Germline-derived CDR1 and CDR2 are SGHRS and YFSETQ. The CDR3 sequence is CASSFGGGAYSTDTQYF. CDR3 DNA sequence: TGCGCCAGCAGCTTTGGTGGGGGGGCCTACTCCACAGATACGCAGTATTTT.

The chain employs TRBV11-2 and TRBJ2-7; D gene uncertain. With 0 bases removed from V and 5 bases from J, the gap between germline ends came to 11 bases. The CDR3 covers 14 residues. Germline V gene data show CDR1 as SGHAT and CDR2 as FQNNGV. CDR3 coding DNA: TGTGCCAGCAGCTTAGATCGATGGGGAAACGAGCAGTACTTC. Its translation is CASSLDRWGNEQYF. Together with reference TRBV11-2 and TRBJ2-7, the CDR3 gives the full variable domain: EAGVAQSPRYKIIEKRQSVAFWCNPISGHATLYWYQQILGQGPKLLIQFQNNGVVDDSQLPKDRFSAERLKGVDSTLKIQPAKLEDSAVYLCASSLDRWGNEQYFGPGTRLTVT.

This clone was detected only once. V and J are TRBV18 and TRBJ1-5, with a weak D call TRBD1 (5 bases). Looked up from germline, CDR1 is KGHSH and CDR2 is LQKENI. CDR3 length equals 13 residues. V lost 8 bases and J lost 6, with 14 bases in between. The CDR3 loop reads CASTGGKSQPQHF. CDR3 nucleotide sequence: TGTGCCAGCACCGGGGGTAAGAGTCAGCCCCAGCATTTT. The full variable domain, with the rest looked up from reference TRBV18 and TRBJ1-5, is NAGVMQNPRHLVRRRGQEARLRCSPMKGHSHVYWYRQLPEEGLKFMVYLQKENIIDESGMPKERFSAEFPKEGPSILRIQQVVRGDSAAYFCASTGGKSQPQHFGDGTRLSIL.

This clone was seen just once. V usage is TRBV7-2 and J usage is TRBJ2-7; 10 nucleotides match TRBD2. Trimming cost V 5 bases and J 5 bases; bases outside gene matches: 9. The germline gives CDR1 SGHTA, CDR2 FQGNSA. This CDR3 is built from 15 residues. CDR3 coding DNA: TGTGCCAGCAGCACTACCGGGACTAGCGTAAACGAGCAGTACTTC. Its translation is CASSTTGTSVNEQYF.

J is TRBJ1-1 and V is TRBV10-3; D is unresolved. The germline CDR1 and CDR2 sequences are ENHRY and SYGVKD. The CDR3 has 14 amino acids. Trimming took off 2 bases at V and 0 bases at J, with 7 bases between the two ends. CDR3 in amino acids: CAISENMMNTEAFF. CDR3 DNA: TGTGCCATCAGTGAGAATATGATGAACACTGAAGCTTTCTTT.

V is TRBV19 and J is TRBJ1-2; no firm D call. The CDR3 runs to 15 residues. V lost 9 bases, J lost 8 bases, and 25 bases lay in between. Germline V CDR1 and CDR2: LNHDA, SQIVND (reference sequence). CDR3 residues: CASQGSAGGGSGYTF. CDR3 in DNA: TGTGCCAGCCAAGGATCGGCCGGCGGAGGGTCGGGCTACACCTTC.

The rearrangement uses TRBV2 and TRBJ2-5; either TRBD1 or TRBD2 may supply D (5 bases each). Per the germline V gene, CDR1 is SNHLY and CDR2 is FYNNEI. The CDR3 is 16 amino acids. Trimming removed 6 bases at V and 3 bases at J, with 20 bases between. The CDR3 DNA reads TGTGCCAGCAGCCAGTTGGGGTTTGGGGGAGAAGAGACCCAGTACTTC. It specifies CASSQLGFGGEETQYF.

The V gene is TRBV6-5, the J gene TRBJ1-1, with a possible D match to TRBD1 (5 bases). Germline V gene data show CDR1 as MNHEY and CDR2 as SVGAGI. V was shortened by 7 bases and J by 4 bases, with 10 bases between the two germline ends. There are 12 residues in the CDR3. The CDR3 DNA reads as TGTGCCAGCACAACAGGTGGCACTGAAGCTTTCTTT. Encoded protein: CASTTGGTEAFF.

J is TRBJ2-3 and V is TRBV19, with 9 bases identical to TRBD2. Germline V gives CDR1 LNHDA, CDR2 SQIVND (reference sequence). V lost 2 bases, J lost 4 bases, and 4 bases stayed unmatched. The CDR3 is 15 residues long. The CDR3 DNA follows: TGTGCCAGTAGTATAAAGAGCGGGAGGTCAGATACGCAGTATTTT. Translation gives CASSIKSGRSDTQYF.

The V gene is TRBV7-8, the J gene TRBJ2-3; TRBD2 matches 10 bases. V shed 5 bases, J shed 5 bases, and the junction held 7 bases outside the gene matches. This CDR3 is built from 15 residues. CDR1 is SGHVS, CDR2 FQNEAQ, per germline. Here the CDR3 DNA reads TGTGCCAGCAGCAAAATTCTAGCGGGGGAAGATACGCAGTATTTT. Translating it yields CASSKILAGEDTQYF.

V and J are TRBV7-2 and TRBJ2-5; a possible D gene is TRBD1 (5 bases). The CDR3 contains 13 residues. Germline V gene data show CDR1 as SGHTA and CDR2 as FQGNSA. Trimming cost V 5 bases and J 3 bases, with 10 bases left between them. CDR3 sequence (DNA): TGTGCCAGCAGCCTCACCAGGGAAGAGACCCAGTACTTC. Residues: CASSLTREETQYF.

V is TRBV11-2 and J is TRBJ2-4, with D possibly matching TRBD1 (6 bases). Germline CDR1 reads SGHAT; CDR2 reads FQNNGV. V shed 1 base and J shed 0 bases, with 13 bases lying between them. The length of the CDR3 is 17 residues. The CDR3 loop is CASSLARTAVAKNIQYF. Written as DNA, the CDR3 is TGTGCCAGCAGCTTAGCTCGGACAGCCGTAGCCAAAAACATTCAGTACTTC.

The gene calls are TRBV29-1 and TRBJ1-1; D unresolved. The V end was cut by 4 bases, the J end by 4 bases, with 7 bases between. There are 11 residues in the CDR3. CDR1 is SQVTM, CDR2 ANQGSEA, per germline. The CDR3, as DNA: TGCAGCGTTGTTTCGGTCACTGAAGCTTTCTTT. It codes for CSVVSVTEAFF.

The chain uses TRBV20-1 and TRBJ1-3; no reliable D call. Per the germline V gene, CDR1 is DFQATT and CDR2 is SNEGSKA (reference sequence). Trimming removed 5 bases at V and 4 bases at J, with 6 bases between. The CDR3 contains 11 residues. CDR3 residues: CSARRGNTIYF. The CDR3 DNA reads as TGCAGTGCTCGCAGGGGAAACACCATATATTTT.

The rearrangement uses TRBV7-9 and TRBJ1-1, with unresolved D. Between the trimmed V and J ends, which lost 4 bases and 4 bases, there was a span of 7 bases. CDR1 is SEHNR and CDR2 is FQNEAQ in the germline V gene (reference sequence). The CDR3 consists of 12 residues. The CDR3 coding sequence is TGTGCCAGCAGCTCCAGGACCACTGAAGCTTTCTTT. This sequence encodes CASSSRTTEAFF. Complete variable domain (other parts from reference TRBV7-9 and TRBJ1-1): DTGVSQNPRHKITKRGQNVTFRCDPISEHNRLYWYRQTLGQGPEFLTYFQNEAQLEKSRLLSDRFSAERPKGSFSTLEIQRTEQGDSAMYLCASSSRTTEAFFGQGTRLTVV.

CDR3 coding DNA: TGTGCCAGCAGCCGACGCGACATGAACACTGAAGCTTTCTTT. This codes for CASSRRDMNTEAFF. The chain employs TRBV6-5 and TRBJ1-1; D ambiguous. Germline V gene sequence: CDR1 MNHEY, CDR2 SVGAGI. V dropped 6 bases and J dropped 0 bases, with 11 bases sitting between them. The CDR3 sequence is 14 residues long.